The clone carrying this TCR beta chain was recorded only once. These data originate in a study of T cell responses to AZD1222 COVID-19 vaccine. Looked up from germline, CDR1 is SGHTA and CDR2 is FQGTGA. This CDR3 has 16 residues. Trimming removed 2 bases from V and 4 bases from J, with 12 bases in between. Method: immunoSEQ multiplex PCR; TCRdb's copy keeps in-frame clones and lacks some. The table shows around 81,000 clones, with approximately 89% occurring only once. The sample in question was peripheral blood, obtained 28 days after the second AZD1222 dose. The J gene is TRBJ2-6, the V gene TRBV7-3; TRBD2 is a possible D gene (6 bases). This sequence originates from an adult who received the AZD1222 COVID-19 vaccine. CDR3 DNA: TGTGCCAGCAGCTTATTGGGGACTGCCGGGGCCAACGTCCTGACTTTC. It is translated as CASSLLGTAGANVLTF.